This T cell receptor (beta chain) was obtained from a study of identical twins. Template switching added a universal primer site; cDNA carried unique molecular identifiers. TCRdb redid the calling of the 5' RACE reads with MiXCR, one entry per CDR3 protein. The sample carries about 150,000 distinct CDR3 sequences, under 4.5% recorded once. The V gene lost 7 bases and the J gene lost 0 bases, with 13 bases spanning the gap. The germline V gene has CDR1 SGHTA and CDR2 FQGNSA. The CDR3 sequence is 14 residues long. Every sampled donor was Caucasian and healthy. This clonotype was counted at least ten times.

V gene TRBV7-2 combines with J gene TRBJ2-7; D is undetermined. Material: memory T cells sorted from blood. This TCR was sampled from a man between 18 and 29 years old in good health. CDR3 region: CASIFGPSSYEQYF. Written as DNA, the CDR3 is TGTGCCAGCATCTTTGGACCGAGCTCCTACGAGCAGTACTTC.